These T cell receptor beta chains were read from a single sample in a study of T cells in localized non-small cell lung cancer. Sequenced by immunoSEQ multiplex PCR; TCRdb stores in-frame clones only, minus some. The sample contains approximately 30,000 clones, around nine tenths of which appear only once. Material: peripheral blood, obtained before any cancer treatment. These TCRs come from a woman between 18 and 55 years old with stage I lung adenocarcinoma. CDR3s include the opening cysteine and the closing phenylalanine or tryptophan. The order of the fields is J gene, clone size, V gene, D gene, CDR3 DNA, CDR3 protein. A D gene is named only where the DNA matches it firmly. A row's size may be missing; if present it is once, few, many or a size class.

>TRBJ2-5|.|TRBV2|TRBD2
TGTGCCAGCAGTGGGGCAGGGAGGGGAGCAAGAGAGACCCAGTACTTC
CASSGAGRGARETQYF
>TRBJ2-7|.|TRBV28|TRBD1
TGTGCCAGCAGCCGACTCCAGACAGGGGGATACGAGCAGTACTTC
CASSRLQTGGYEQYF
>TRBJ2-1|.|TRBV4-1|TRBD2
TGCGCCAGCAGCCAAGATCCAGCGGGGGATGAGCAGTTCTTC
CASSQDPAGDEQFF
>TRBJ2-2|.|TRBV18|.
TGTGCCAGCTCACCATCCCGGGAGTTGGTCGGGGAGCTGTTTTTT
CASSPSRELVGELFF
>TRBJ1-3|.|TRBV19|.
TGTGCCAGTACCACCCCGACAGCCGAGACTGGAAACACCATATATTTT
CASTTPTAETGNTIYF
>TRBJ2-7|.|TRBV16|TRBD1
TGTGCCAGCAGCCGACTCCGGGACAGGGGCTCCTACGAGCAGTACTTC
CASSRLRDRGSYEQYF
>TRBJ2-2|once|TRBV6-4|.
TGTGCCAGCAGTGAAATAGCGTCGACCGGGGAGCTGTTTTTT
CASSEIASTGELFF
>TRBJ1-1|.|TRBV5-1|.
TGCGCCAGCAGCTTGGGAGGGCTGGCGGGAATAGAAGCTTTCTTT
CASSLGGLAGIEAFF
>TRBJ1-1|.|TRBV6-6|TRBD1
TGTGCCACCCAGACAGGGTGGGGGAGGGCCGACACTGAAGCTTTCTTT
CATQTGWGRADTEAFF
>TRBJ1-5|.|TRBV2|.
TGTGCCAGCAGCCTACCCGGGGGCGAATCTCAGCCCCAGCATTTT
CASSLPGGESQPQHF
>TRBJ2-1|.|TRBV29-1|.
TGCAGCGTACCCGGCAATGAGCAGTTCTTC
CSVPGNEQFF
>TRBJ1-1|.|TRBV6-1|.
TGTGCCAGCAGTGACCGTTGGGCTCTGAACACTGAAGCTTTCTTT
CASSDRWALNTEAFF
>TRBJ2-5|.|TRBV11-2|.
TGTGCCAGCAGCTTAGGGCGGGAGACCCAGTACTTC
CASSLGRETQYF
>TRBJ1-2|.|TRBV6-5|.
TGTGCGCCGAAGGAGGGCGCCCCCGGCTATGGCTACACCTTC
CAPKEGAPGYGYTF
>TRBJ2-3|few|TRBV6-1|TRBD1
TGTGCCAGCAGTGGATGGACAGGGGCCACAGATACGCAGTATTTT
CASSGWTGATDTQYF
>TRBJ2-3|.|TRBV6-5|.
TGTGCCAGCAGTTACTCACCGGCCATTCGCACAGATACGCAGTATTTT
CASSYSPAIRTDTQYF
>TRBJ2-7|.|TRBV11-2|.
TGTGCCAGCAGGTATACGGGACCCTACGAGCAGTACTTC
CASRYTGPYEQYF
>TRBJ2-3|.|TRBV5-1|.
TGCGCCAGCAGCCTGTACTACACAGATACGCAGTATTTT
CASSLYYTDTQYF
>TRBJ2-2|.|TRBV27|TRBD1
TGTGCCAGCAGTTTAAAAGGGTGGACAGGGGGCACCGGGGAGCTGTTTTTT
CASSLKGWTGGTGELFF
>TRBJ2-3|.|TRBV30|TRBD1
TGTGCCTGGAGTGCAAGGGGCGTCAGGGGGACAGATACGCAGTATTTT
CAWSARGVRGTDTQYF
>TRBJ1-3|.|TRBV18|.
TGTGCCAGCTCACCGGCGGCAGACTCTGGAAACACCATATATTTT
CASSPAADSGNTIYF
>TRBJ2-3|.|TRBV19|TRBD2
TGTGCCAGTAGTATAGGGGCGGGGGTCATTGCAGATACGCAGTATTTT
CASSIGAGVIADTQYF
>TRBJ2-3|.|TRBV7-3|.
TGTGCCAGCAGCTTAACTCCCCAGAGAGGCGCAGATACGCAGTATTTT
CASSLTPQRGADTQYF
>TRBJ2-7|.|TRBV5-1|.
TGCGCCAGCAGCTTGGAAGGTCGGTACGAGCAGTACTTC
CASSLEGRYEQYF
>TRBJ2-1|.|TRBV5-1|TRBD2
TGCGCCAGCAGCTTACGAACTAGCGGAGGCAATGAGCAGTTCTTC
CASSLRTSGGNEQFF
>TRBJ1-2|.|TRBV9|.
TGTGCCAGCAGCCTTGGGACACTCCGTCTGGGCGGCTACACCTTC
CASSLGTLRLGGYTF
>TRBJ1-1|.|TRBV10-3|.
TGTGCCATCAGTGAGGAGGGGGGAGCTTTCTTT
CAISEEGGAFF
>TRBJ2-1|.|TRBV2|TRBD1
TGTGCCAGCAGTGGGACAGGGAGCAATGAGCAGTTCTTC
CASSGTGSNEQFF
>TRBJ2-1|.|TRBV11-3|TRBD2
TGTGCCAGCAGTAGACTAGCGGGAGGCAATGAGCAGTTCTTC
CASSRLAGGNEQFF
>TRBJ1-5|.|TRBV28|TRBD1
TGTGCCAGCAGTACTGCGGGACAGCCTTATCAGCCCCAGCATTTT
CASSTAGQPYQPQHF
>TRBJ2-7|.|TRBV28|.
TGTGCCAGCAGAGCCTGGTACGGGAACTCCTACGAGCAGTACTTC
CASRAWYGNSYEQYF
>TRBJ1-2|.|TRBV14|.
TGTGCCAGCAGCCAGATAGACCAGGCCCTAAACTATGGCTACACCTTC
CASSQIDQALNYGYTF
>TRBJ1-1|.|TRBV30|.
TGTGCCTGGAGTGGACAGATGAACACTGAAGCTTTCTTT
CAWSGQMNTEAFF
>TRBJ1-4|.|TRBV11-2|.
TGTGCCAGCAGCTTAGGGAGGCGTAATGAAAAACTGTTTTTT
CASSLGRRNEKLFF
>TRBJ1-1|few|TRBV4-2|.
TGTGCCAGCAGCCAAGATCAGGGTCGCACTGAAGCTTTCTTT
CASSQDQGRTEAFF
>TRBJ2-5|.|TRBV11-1|.
TGTGCCAGCAGCTTAGTTGGTGCAACTCTTGATGAGACCCAGTACTTC
CASSLVGATLDETQYF
>TRBJ1-1|.|TRBV19|TRBD1
TGTGCCAGTAGCCTTGACAGGGAGTACACTGAAGCTTTCTTT
CASSLDREYTEAFF
>TRBJ2-2|.|TRBV5-4|.
TGTGCCAGCAGCCCGAAGGGGGTTGGAACCGGGGAGCTGTTTTTT
CASSPKGVGTGELFF
>TRBJ1-2|.|TRBV18|.
TGTGCCAGCTCACCCCCGGGACTCATTCCCGTTAACTATGGCTACACCTTC
CASSPPGLIPVNYGYTF
>TRBJ1-3|.|TRBV18|.
TGTGCCAGCTCACCCTCGAGCAGCACTGGAAACACCATATATTTT
CASSPSSSTGNTIYF
>TRBJ1-1|.|TRBV6-5|TRBD1
TGTGCCAGCAGCAAAGACAGGGGCGGGCACGAAGCTTTCTTT
CASSKDRGGHEAFF
>TRBJ1-2|.|TRBV6-1|.
TGTGCCAGCGGAGGGAATGGCTACACCTTC
CASGGNGYTF
>TRBJ2-1|.|TRBV18|TRBD2
TGTGCCAGCTCTCTTTCCCCAGCGGGAGGGCAGGCCCCGGGGCAGTTCTTC
CASSLSPAGGQAPGQFF